These T cell receptor beta chains were read from a single sample in a study of T-cell reconstitution after alpha-beta-depleted transplantation in children. Using its own MiXCR run on the PCR reads, TCRdb lists one record per CDR3 protein. The repertoire holds hundreds of thousands of distinct CDR3 sequences, with around 13% as singletons. Sequenced here: PBMCs, sampled before TCRalphabeta/CD19-depleted stem cell transplant. These receptors were obtained from a girl aged 2-15 years with congenital amegakaryocytic thrombocytopenia, due to receive a stem cell transplant. Each CDR3 is given with its conserved first and last residue. The D gene is left open where the match is weak. Some rows mark clone size as missing; the rest say once, few, many or name a class of expanded clone.

V: TRBV12-3/TRBV12-4; D: -; size: many; J: TRBJ1-4; CDR3: CASSSTVTNEKLFF; DNA: TGTGCCAGCAGTTCGACAGTGACTAATGAAAAACTGTTTTTT
V: TRBV18; D: -; size: -; J: TRBJ2-3; CDR3: CASSPKTSTDTQYF; DNA: TGTGCCAGCTCACCGAAGACTAGCACAGATACGCAGTATTTT
V: TRBV2; D: -; size: many; J: TRBJ2-6; CDR3: CASSELGTASGANVLTF; DNA: TGTGCCAGCAGTGAGCTAGGTACAGCCTCTGGGGCCAACGTCCTGACTTTC
V: TRBV7-3; D: -; size: many; J: TRBJ2-3; CDR3: CASSLSGQGSTDTQYF; DNA: TGTGCCAGCAGCTTAAGTGGACAAGGAAGCACAGATACGCAGTATTTT
V: TRBV12-3/TRBV12-4; D: TRBD1; size: -; J: TRBJ1-1; CDR3: CASSPDRGAIGTEAFF; DNA: TGTGCCAGCAGTCCGGACAGGGGCGCTATTGGCACTGAAGCTTTCTTT
V: TRBV20-1; D: TRBD2; size: few; J: TRBJ2-2; CDR3: CSARRPSGGSGELFF; DNA: TGCAGTGCCCGCCGCCCTAGCGGGGGTTCCGGGGAGCTGTTTTTT
V: TRBV12-2; D: -; size: -; J: TRBJ2-7; CDR3: CASRSAAGHSYEQYF; DNA: TGTGCAAGTCGCTCAGCCGCAGGCCACTCCTACGAGCAGTACTTC
V: TRBV5-1; D: TRBD2; size: many; J: TRBJ2-7; CDR3: CASSLTGTSSFYEQYF; DNA: TGCGCCAGCAGCTTAACCGGGACTAGCAGTTTCTACGAGCAGTACTTC
V: TRBV20-1; D: -; size: many; J: TRBJ2-5; CDR3: CSASSGSETQYF; DNA: TGCAGTGCTAGTTCAGGGTCGGAGACCCAGTACTTC
V: TRBV7-8; D: -; size: many; J: TRBJ1-1; CDR3: CASSRTKDTEAFF; DNA: TGTGCCAGCAGCCGGACCAAGGACACTGAAGCTTTCTTT
V: TRBV20-1; D: -; size: many; J: TRBJ1-2; CDR3: CSAKTANYGYTF; DNA: TGCAGTGCCAAGACAGCTAACTATGGCTACACCTTC
V: TRBV12-3/TRBV12-4; D: -; size: few; J: TRBJ2-2; CDR3: CASTPGPGELFF; DNA: TGTGCCAGCACCCCGGGCCCCGGGGAGCTGTTTTTT
V: TRBV12-5; D: -; size: few; J: TRBJ2-1; CDR3: CASGTVRVGGPKGSEQFF; DNA: TGTGCTAGTGGTACCGTCCGGGTTGGCGGCCCTAAGGGTAGTGAGCAGTTCTTC
V: TRBV27; D: -; size: many; J: TRBJ2-1; CDR3: CASMGDLNEQFF; DNA: TGTGCCAGCATGGGGGACTTGAATGAGCAGTTCTTC
V: TRBV6-5; D: TRBD2; size: many; J: TRBJ2-7; CDR3: CASSYGHSGRTHEQYF; DNA: TGTGCCAGCAGTTATGGCCATAGCGGGAGGACCCACGAGCAGTACTTC
V: TRBV12-3/TRBV12-4; D: TRBD2; size: many; J: TRBJ2-1; CDR3: CASKGPSGVYNEQFF; DNA: TGTGCCAGTAAGGGGCCGAGCGGGGTATACAATGAGCAGTTCTTC
V: TRBV29-1; D: -; size: many; J: TRBJ2-1; CDR3: CSVEKFPRGYNEQFF; DNA: TGCAGCGTTGAAAAATTTCCTCGGGGGTACAATGAGCAGTTCTTC
V: TRBV29-1; D: -; size: many; J: TRBJ2-2; CDR3: CSVPGLLYTGELFF; DNA: TGCAGCGTGCCGGGACTCTTATACACCGGGGAGCTGTTTTTT
V: TRBV28; D: -; size: many; J: TRBJ1-5; CDR3: CASRWGMGQPQHF; DNA: TGTGCCAGCAGGTGGGGCATGGGTCAGCCCCAGCATTTT
V: TRBV2; D: TRBD1; size: once; J: TRBJ2-3; CDR3: CASSGTVSSTDTQYF; DNA: TGTGCCAGCAGCGGGACAGTCTCTAGCACAGATACGCAGTATTTT
V: TRBV28; D: -; size: -; J: TRBJ2-3; CDR3: CASRTLWGEGDTQYF; DNA: TGTGCCAGCAGGACCCTCTGGGGTGAGGGAGATACGCAGTATTTT
V: TRBV5-1; D: TRBD2; size: many; J: TRBJ2-1; CDR3: CASSFLAGDPNEQFF; DNA: TGCGCCAGCAGCTTTCTAGCGGGAGACCCCAATGAGCAGTTCTTC
V: TRBV25-1; D: TRBD1; size: -; J: TRBJ2-7; CDR3: CASSEDRRDRGTYEQYF; DNA: TGTGCCAGCAGTGAGGATCGCCGGGACAGGGGCACCTACGAGCAGTACTTC
V: TRBV20-1; D: -; size: -; J: TRBJ2-5; CDR3: CSAHTNQETQYF; DNA: TGCAGTGCTCATACTAACCAAGAGACCCAGTACTTC
V: TRBV20-1; D: -; size: -; J: TRBJ1-2; CDR3: CSARAIVAPNYGYTF; DNA: TGCAGTGCTAGAGCTATCGTGGCCCCTAACTATGGCTACACCTTC
V: TRBV21-1; D: -; size: many; J: TRBJ2-7; CDR3: CASSKSLDRGSSYEQYF; DNA: TGTGCCAGCAGCAAATCCCTGGACAGGGGGAGCTCCTACGAGCAGTACTTC
V: TRBV5-1; D: TRBD2; size: -; J: TRBJ2-3; CDR3: CASSPESGTSLDTQYF; DNA: TGCGCCAGCAGCCCCGAGTCCGGGACTAGTTTGGATACGCAGTATTTT
V: TRBV5-5; D: TRBD2; size: few; J: TRBJ2-1; CDR3: CASSLGLAGGFF; DNA: TGTGCCAGCAGCTTGGGACTAGCGGGAGGGTTCTTC
V: TRBV29-1; D: -; size: many; J: TRBJ2-5; CDR3: CSVARGAGAGETQYF; DNA: TGCAGCGTTGCCAGGGGGGCGGGAGCAGGAGAGACCCAGTACTTC
V: TRBV5-1; D: -; size: -; J: TRBJ2-2; CDR3: CASQGLASTGELFF; DNA: TGCGCCAGCCAAGGGCTAGCGAGCACCGGGGAGCTGTTTTTT
V: TRBV20-1; D: -; size: many; J: TRBJ1-3; CDR3: CSAGAGNTIYF; DNA: TGCAGTGCGGGGGCTGGAAACACCATATATTTT
V: TRBV5-1; D: TRBD1; size: -; J: TRBJ2-3; CDR3: CASSALSGTGGTDTQYF; DNA: TGCGCCAGCAGCGCCCTGTCCGGGACAGGGGGGACAGATACGCAGTATTTT